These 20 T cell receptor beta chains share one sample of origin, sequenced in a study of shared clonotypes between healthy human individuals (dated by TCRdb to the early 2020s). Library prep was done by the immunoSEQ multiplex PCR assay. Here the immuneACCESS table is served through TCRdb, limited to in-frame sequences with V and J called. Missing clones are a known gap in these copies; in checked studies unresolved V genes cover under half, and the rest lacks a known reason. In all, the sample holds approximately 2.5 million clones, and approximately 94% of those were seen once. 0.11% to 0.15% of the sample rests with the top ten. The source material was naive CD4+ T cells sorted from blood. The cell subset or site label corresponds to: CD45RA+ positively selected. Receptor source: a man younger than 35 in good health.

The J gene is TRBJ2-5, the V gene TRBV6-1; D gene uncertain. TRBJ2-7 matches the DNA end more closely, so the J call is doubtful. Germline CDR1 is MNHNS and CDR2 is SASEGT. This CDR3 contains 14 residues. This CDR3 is CASSEVVVHYEQYF. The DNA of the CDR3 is TGTGCCAGCAGTGAAGTTGTGGTTCACTACGAGCAGTACTTC.

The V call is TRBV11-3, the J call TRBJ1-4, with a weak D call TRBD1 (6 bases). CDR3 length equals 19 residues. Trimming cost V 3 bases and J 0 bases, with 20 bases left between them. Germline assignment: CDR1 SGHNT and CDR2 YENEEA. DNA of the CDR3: TGTGCCAGCAGCTTCGGGACACATCAACAACTTGCAACTAATGAAAAACTGTTTTTT. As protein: CASSFGTHQQLATNEKLFF.

The CDR3 loop is CASSQFSGGSGNNEQFF. In DNA, the CDR3 is TGCGCCAGCAGCCAATTCTCAGGGGGTTCGGGTAACAATGAGCAGTTCTTC. The V gene is TRBV4-1, the J gene TRBJ2-1; 7 nucleotides line up with TRBD1. The junction had 12 bases not matched to a gene; V was cut back by 2 bases and J by 5 bases. The CDR3 sequence is 17 residues long. The germline V gene encodes CDR1 MGHRA and CDR2 YSYEKL.

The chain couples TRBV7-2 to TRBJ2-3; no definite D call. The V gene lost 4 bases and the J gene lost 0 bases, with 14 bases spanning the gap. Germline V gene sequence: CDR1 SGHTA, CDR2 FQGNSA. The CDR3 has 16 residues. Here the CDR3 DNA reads TGTGCCAGCAGCTATGGCGGTTTTGTAAGCACAGATACGCAGTATTTT. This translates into CASSYGGFVSTDTQYF.

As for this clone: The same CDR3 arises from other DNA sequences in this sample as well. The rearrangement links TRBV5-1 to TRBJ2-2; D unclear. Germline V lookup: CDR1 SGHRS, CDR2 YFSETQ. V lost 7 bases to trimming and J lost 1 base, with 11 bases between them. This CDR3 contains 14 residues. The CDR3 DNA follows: TGCGCCAGCTCAAGTACGGGGAACACCGGGGAGCTGTTTTTT. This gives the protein CASSSTGNTGELFF.

The DNA for the CDR3 is TGTGCCAGCAGTCGACTTAAGGGACAGGGAGACCAAGAGACCCAGTACTTC. Translation: CASSRLKGQGDQETQYF. The chain couples TRBV27 to TRBJ2-5; 9 bases agree with TRBD1. V lost 5 bases, J lost 0 bases, and 10 bases stayed unmatched. CDR3 size: 17 residues. Germline V gene data show CDR1 as MNHEY and CDR2 as SMNVEV (reference sequence).

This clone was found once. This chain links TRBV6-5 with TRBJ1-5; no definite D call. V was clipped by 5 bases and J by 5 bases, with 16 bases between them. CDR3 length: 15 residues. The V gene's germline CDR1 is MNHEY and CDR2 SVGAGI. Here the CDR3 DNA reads TGTGCCAGCAGTCCTTGGAGGTCCCCCGATCAGCCCCAGCATTTT. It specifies CASSPWRSPDQPQHF.

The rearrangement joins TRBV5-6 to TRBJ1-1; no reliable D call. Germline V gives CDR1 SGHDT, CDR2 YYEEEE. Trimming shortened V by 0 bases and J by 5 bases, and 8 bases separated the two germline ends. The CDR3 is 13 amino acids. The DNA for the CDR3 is TGTGCCAGCAGCTTGGATAGGTATACTGAAGCTTTCTTT. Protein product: CASSLDRYTEAFF.

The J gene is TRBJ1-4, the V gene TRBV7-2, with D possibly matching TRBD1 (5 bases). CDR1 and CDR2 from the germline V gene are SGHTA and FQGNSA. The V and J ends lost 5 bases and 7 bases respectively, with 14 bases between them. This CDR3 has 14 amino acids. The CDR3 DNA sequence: TGTGCCAGCAGCACCGGGACCCATGCTGAAAAACTGTTTTTT. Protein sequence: CASSTGTHAEKLFF.

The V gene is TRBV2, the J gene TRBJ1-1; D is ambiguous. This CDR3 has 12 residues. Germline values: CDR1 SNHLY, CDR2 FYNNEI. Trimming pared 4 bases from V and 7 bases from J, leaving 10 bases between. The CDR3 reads CASSASGLEAFF. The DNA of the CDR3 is TGTGCCAGCAGTGCCTCCGGGCTTGAAGCTTTCTTT.

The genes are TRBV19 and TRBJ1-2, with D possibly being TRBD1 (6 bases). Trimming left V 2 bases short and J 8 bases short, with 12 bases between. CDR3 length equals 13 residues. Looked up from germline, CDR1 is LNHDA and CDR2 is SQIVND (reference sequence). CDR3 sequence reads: CASSIRSGQGYTF. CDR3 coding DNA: TGTGCCAGTAGTATAAGGTCAGGACAGGGCTACACCTTC. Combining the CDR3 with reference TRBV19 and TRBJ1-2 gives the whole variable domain DGGITQSPKYLFRKEGQNVTLSCEQNLNHDAMYWYRQDPGQGLRLIYYSQIVNDFQKGDIAEGYSVSREKKESFPLTVTSAQKNPTAFYLCASSIRSGQGYTFGSGTRLTVV.

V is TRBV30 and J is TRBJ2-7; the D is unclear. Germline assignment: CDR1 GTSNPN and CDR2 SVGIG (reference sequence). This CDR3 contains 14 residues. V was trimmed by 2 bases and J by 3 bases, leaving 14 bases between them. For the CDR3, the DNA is TGTGCCTGGAGTCAACATCGTTTACACTACGAGCAGTACTTC. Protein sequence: CAWSQHRLHYEQYF.

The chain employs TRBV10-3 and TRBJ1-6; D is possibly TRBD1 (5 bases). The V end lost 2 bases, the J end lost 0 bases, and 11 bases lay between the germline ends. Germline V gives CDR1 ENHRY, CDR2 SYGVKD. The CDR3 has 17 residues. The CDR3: CAISETGPSSYNSPLHF. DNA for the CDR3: TGTGCCATCAGTGAGACAGGTCCGAGCTCCTATAATTCACCCCTCCACTTT.

This CDR3 is CASSYSLDSSYNEQFF. CDR3 bases: TGTGCCAGCAGTTACTCCTTGGACAGCTCCTACAATGAGCAGTTCTTC. The genes are TRBV6-6 and TRBJ2-1; TRBD1 might be the D (6 bases). The CDR3 loop spans 16 amino acids. Between the trimmed V and J ends, which lost 0 bases and 0 bases, there was a span of 9 bases. Germline-derived CDR1 and CDR2 are MNHNY and SVGAGI (reference sequence).

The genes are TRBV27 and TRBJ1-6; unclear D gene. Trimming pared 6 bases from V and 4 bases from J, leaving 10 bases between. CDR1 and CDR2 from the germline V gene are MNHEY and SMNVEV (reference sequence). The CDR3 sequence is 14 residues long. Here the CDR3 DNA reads TGTGCCAGCAGGCCGCAAGGGTATAATTCACCCCTCCACTTT. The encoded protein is CASRPQGYNSPLHF.

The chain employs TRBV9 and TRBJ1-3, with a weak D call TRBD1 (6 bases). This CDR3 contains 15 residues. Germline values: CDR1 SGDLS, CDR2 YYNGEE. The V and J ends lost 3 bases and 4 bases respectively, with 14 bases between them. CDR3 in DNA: TGTGCCAGCAGCGGTGGGGGGGCGCAGGGAAACACCATATATTTT. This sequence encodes CASSGGGAQGNTIYF.

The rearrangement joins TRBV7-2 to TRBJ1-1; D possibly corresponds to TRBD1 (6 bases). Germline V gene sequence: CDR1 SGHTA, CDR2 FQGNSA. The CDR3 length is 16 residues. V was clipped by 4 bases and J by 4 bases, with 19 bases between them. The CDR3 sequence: CASSSRQRKGVTEAFF. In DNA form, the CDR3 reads TGTGCCAGCAGCTCGAGACAGCGGAAGGGGGTCACTGAAGCTTTCTTT.

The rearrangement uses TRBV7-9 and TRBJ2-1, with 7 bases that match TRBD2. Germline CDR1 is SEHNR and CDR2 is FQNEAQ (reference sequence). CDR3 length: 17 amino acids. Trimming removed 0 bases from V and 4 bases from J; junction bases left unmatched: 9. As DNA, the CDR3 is TGTGCCAGCAGCTTAGCTGAGGGACGGGGGGTGTACAATGAGCAGTTCTTC. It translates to CASSLAEGRGVYNEQFF.

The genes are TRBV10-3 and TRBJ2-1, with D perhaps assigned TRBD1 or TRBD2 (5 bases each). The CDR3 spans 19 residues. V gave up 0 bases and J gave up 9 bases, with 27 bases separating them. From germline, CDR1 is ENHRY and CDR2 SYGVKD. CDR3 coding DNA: TGTGCCATCAGTGAGTCAACCCAAGCAATCGGGACGGCGCATCGTGAGCAGTTCTTC. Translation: CAISESTQAIGTAHREQFF.

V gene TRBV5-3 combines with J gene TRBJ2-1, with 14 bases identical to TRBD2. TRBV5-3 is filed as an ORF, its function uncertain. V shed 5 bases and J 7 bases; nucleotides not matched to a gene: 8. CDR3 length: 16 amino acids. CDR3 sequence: CARRGTGTSGGNEQFF. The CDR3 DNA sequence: TGTGCCAGAAGGGGAACCGGGACTAGCGGGGGTAATGAGCAGTTCTTC.